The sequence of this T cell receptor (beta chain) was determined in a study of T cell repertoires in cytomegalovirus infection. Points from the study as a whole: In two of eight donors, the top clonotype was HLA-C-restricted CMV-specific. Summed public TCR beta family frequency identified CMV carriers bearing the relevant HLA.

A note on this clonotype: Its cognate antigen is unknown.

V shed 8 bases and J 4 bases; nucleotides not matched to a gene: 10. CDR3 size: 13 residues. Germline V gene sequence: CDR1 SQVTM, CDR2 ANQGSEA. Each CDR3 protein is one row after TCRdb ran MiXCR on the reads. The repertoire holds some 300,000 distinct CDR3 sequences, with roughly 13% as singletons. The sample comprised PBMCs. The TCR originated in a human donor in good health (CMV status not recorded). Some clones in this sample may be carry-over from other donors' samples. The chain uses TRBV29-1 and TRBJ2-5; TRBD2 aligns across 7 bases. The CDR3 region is CSTTPGGLETQYF. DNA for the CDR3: TGCAGCACAACCCCGGGAGGCTTAGAGACCCAGTACTTC.